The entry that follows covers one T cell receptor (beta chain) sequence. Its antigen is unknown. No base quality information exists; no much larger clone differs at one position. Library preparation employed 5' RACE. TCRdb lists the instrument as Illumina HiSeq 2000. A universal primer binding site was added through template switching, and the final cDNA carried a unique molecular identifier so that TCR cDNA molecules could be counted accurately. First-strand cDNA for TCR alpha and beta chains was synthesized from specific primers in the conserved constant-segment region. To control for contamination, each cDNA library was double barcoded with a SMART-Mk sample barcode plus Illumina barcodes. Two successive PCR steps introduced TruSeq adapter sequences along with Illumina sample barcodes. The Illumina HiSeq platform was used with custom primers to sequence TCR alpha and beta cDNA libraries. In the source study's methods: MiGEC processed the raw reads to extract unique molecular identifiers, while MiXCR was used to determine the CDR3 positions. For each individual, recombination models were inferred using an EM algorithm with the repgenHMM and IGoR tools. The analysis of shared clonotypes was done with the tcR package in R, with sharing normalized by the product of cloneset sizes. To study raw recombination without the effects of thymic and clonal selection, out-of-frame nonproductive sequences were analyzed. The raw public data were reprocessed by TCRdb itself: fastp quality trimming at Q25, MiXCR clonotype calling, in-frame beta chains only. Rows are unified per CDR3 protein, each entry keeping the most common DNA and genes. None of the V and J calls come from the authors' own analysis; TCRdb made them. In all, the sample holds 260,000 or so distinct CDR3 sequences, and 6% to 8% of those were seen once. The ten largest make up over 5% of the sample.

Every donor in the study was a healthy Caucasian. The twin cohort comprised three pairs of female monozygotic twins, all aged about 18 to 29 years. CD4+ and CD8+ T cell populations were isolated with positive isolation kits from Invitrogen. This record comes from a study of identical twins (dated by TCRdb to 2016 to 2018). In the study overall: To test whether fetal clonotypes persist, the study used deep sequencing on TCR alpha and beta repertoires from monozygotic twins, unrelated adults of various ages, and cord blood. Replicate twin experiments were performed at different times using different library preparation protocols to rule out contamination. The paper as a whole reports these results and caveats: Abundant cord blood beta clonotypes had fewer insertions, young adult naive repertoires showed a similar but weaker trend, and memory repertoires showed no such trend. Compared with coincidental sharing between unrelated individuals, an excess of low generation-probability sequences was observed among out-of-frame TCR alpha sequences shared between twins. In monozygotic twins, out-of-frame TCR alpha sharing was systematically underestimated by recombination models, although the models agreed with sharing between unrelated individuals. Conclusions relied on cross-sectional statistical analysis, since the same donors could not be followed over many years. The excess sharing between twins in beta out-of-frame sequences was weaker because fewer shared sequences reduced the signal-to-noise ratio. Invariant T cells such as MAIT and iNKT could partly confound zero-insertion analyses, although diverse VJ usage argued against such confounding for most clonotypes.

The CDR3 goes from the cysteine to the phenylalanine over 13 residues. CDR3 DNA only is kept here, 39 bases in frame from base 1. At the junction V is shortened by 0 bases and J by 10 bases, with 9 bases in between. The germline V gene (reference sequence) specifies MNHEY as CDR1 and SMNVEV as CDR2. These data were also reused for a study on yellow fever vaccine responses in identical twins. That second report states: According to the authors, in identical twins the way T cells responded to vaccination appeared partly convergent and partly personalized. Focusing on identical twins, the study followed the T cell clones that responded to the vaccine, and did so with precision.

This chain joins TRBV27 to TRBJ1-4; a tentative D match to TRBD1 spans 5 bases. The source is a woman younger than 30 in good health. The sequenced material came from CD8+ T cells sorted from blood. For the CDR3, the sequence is CASSLSRGRKLFF. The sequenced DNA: TGTGCCAGCAGTTTATCGCGGGGGAGAAAACTGTTTTTT. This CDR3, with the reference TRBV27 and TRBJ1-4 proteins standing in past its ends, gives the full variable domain EAQVTQNPRYLITVTGKKLTVTCSQNMNHEYMSWYRQDPGLGLRQIYYSMNVEVTDKGDVPEGYKVSRKEKRNFPLILESPSPNQTSLYFCASSLSRGRKLFFGSGTQLSVL.